Below, 11 T cell receptor beta chains from the same sample are listed, as sequenced in a study of T cells in Graves' hyperthyroidism and ophthalmopathy. Researchers took RNA transcripts and amplified the TCR beta CDR3 regions from them. A set of HTBI primers served as the primers for a first-round RT-PCR of the TCR CDR3. Via MiXCR, TCRdb re-called the multiplex PCR reads, giving one row per CDR3 protein. The sample records about 400,000 distinct CDR3 sequences, more than 13% being singletons. Sequenced input: blood. The receptors come from a woman in her 30s with Graves' hyperthyroidism.

The sample holds many counts of this clonotype. The V and J genes are TRBV9 and TRBJ2-3; 11 bases match TRBD1. In germline, CDR1 is SGDLS, CDR2 YYNGEE. The CDR3 has 16 residues. The ends lost 2 bases at V and 2 bases at J; junction bases unmatched: 4. The DNA of the CDR3 is TGTGCCAGCAGCGTCGGACAGGGGGCATACACAGATACGCAGTATTTT. Protein: CASSVGQGAYTDTQYF.

The chain uses TRBV28 and TRBJ2-1; D is possibly TRBD1 (6 bases). V shed 10 bases and J shed 8 bases, with 18 bases lying between them. This CDR3 is built from 13 residues. The V gene's germline CDR1 is MDHEN and CDR2 SYDVKM. The CDR3 loop reads CATLTGTIDEQFF. The CDR3 nucleotides are TGTGCCACCTTGACCGGGACAATCGATGAGCAGTTCTTC.

Comments on this clonotype: A single base separates this from a much larger clone, so it may be a read error. The rearrangement links TRBV6-9 to TRBJ1-1; 8 nucleotides line up with TRBD1. CDR3 length equals 16 residues. Per germline, CDR1 MNHGY and CDR2 SVAAGI. CDR3 residues: CAISWISGQAGTEAFF. In nucleotides, the CDR3 is TGTGCCATCAGTTGGATCTCGGGACAGGCAGGCACTGAAGCTTTCTTT.

This clonotype was seen repeatedly, ten times or more. The chain employs TRBV5-1 and TRBJ1-1, with 8 bases matching TRBD1. CDR1 is SGHRS and CDR2 is YFSETQ in the germline V gene. J lost 6 bases, V lost 5 bases, and 3 bases had no gene match. The CDR3 spans 12 residues. The CDR3 here is CASRDRVAEAFF. The CDR3 coding sequence is TGCGCCAGCAGGGACAGGGTTGCTGAAGCTTTCTTT. Full variable domain (outside the CDR3, taken from reference TRBV5-1 and TRBJ1-1): KAGVTQTPRYLIKTRGQQVTLSCSPISGHRSVSWYQQTPGQGLQFLFEYFSETQRNKGNFPGRFSGRQFSNSRSEMNVSTLELGDSALYLCASRDRVAEAFFGQGTRLTVV.

With regard to this clonotype: This may come from a read error, since a much larger clone is one base off. The J gene is TRBJ2-1, the V gene TRBV10-3, with D unresolved. Trimming took off 10 bases at V and 0 bases at J, with 16 bases between the two ends. This CDR3 has 15 amino acids. Germline V gene data show CDR1 as ENHRY and CDR2 as SYGVKD. CDR3 sequence reads: CATLSGPSSYNEQFF. The CDR3 nucleotides read TGTGCCACTTTGTCTGGCCCGAGCTCCTACAATGAGCAGTTCTTC.

This clonotype was seen more than once but under ten times. The chain couples TRBV25-1 to TRBJ2-2, with D possibly TRBD2 on 6 matching bases. In germline, CDR1 is MGHDK, CDR2 SYGVNS. Between the trimmed V and J ends, which lost 3 bases and 6 bases, there was a span of 11 bases. The CDR3 is 14 residues long. CDR3 sequence: CASSDRGVAGELFF. CDR3 sequence (DNA): TGTGCCAGCAGTGATCGCGGGGTCGCCGGGGAGCTGTTTTTT.

This chain links TRBV3-1 with TRBJ1-2; the match to TRBD1 covers 11 bases. Germline V gene data show CDR1 as LGHDT and CDR2 as YNNKEL (reference sequence). There are 15 residues in the CDR3. The V and J ends lost 3 bases and 4 bases, in that order; junction bases with no gene match: 4. In DNA form, the CDR3 reads TGTGCCAGCAGCCACGGACAGGGGGCGTTCTATGGCTACACCTTC. It encodes CASSHGQGAFYGYTF.

This clonotype has a count of ten or more. The chain joins TRBV15 to TRBJ1-2; D gene unclear. Germline V CDR1 and CDR2: LNHNV, YYDKDF (reference sequence). There are 15 residues in the CDR3. Trimming removed 0 bases from V and 4 bases from J, with 12 bases in between. The CDR3 nucleotides read TGTGCCACCAGCAGAGAGGTCAGGCAGAGCTATGGCTACACCTTC. Its translation is CATSREVRQSYGYTF.

This clonotype was recorded at least ten times. The gene calls are TRBV20-1 and TRBJ2-5; the D is unclear. CDR3 length: 11 residues. CDR1 is DFQATT and CDR2 is SNEGSKA in the germline V gene (reference sequence). The V end lost 4 bases, the J end lost 2 bases, and 5 bases lay between the germline ends. The CDR3 region has the DNA TGCAGTGCTACATTTCAAGAGACCCAGTACTTC. Translated: CSATFQETQYF.

V and J are TRBV2 and TRBJ2-1, with TRBD2 matching 9 bases. CDR1 is SNHLY, CDR2 FYNNEI, per germline. J was trimmed by 8 bases and V by 7 bases; bases with no gene match: 12. This CDR3 comprises 15 residues. In DNA, the CDR3 is TGTGCCAGCACGGCTAGCGGGACTAAGCTGTATGAGCAGTTCTTC. Its translation is CASTASGTKLYEQFF.

This clonotype was observed at least ten times. The genes are TRBV3-1 and TRBJ2-2, with D perhaps matching TRBD1 (6 bases). There are 14 residues in the CDR3. Trimming took 3 bases from V and 6 from J, leaving 11 bases between them. Germline V gene sequence: CDR1 LGHDT, CDR2 YNNKEL (reference sequence). This chain's CDR3 is CASSHLTGSGELFF. CDR3 sequence (DNA): TGTGCCAGCAGCCATTTGACAGGATCCGGGGAGCTGTTTTTT.